Presented here are 20 T cell receptor beta chains from one specimen sequenced in a study of cytomegalovirus exposure and HLA in healthy donors. PCR was performed using 60 Vbeta and 13 Jbeta primers. Some clones are missing from TCRdb's copy, which holds only in-frame ones; the method was immunoSEQ multiplex PCR. The sample yields some 130,000 clones, around 70% seen once. Sequenced sample: PBMCs. The source of these receptors is a man aged 25-45 years in good health and CMV-seropositive.

The genes are TRBV6-5 and TRBJ2-7, with 8 nucleotides matching TRBD2. This CDR3 spans 14 amino acids. The germline CDR1 and CDR2 sequences are MNHEY and SVGAGI. With 2 bases clipped from V and 3 bases from J, the junction kept 3 bases outside the gene matches. The CDR3 nucleotides are TGTGCCAGCAGTTACGGAGCGGGGGACTACGAGCAGTACTTC. It is translated as CASSYGAGDYEQYF.

The rearrangement links TRBV2 to TRBJ2-5; D is possibly TRBD1 (6 bases). The V gene lost 6 bases and the J gene lost 4 bases, with 12 bases spanning the gap. CDR3 length: 13 residues. CDR1 is SNHLY and CDR2 is FYNNEI in the germline V gene. In DNA, the CDR3 is TGTGCCAGCAGCAAGGTGGGGGCAGAGACCCAGTACTTC. Encoded protein: CASSKVGAETQYF.

This clone has just a few counts. The chain uses TRBV7-9 and TRBJ2-7; 8 bases map to TRBD2. Germline CDR1 is SEHNR and CDR2 is FQNEAQ (reference sequence). V shed 3 bases, J shed 9 bases, and the junction held 16 bases outside the gene matches. This CDR3 comprises 16 residues. The CDR3 region is CASSFTSGAGVGGQYF. The CDR3 DNA reads TGTGCCAGCAGCTTCACATCGGGAGCGGGAGTGGGTGGGCAGTACTTC. Variable domain in full (rest from reference TRBV7-9 and TRBJ2-7): DTGVSQNPRHKITKRGQNVTFRCDPISEHNRLYWYRQTLGQGPEFLTYFQNEAQLEKSRLLSDRFSAERPKGSFSTLEIQRTEQGDSAMYLCASSFTSGAGVGGQYFGPGTRLTVT.

For this clone: The limits of the CDR3 on the DNA are not certain, so only TCRdb's listed CDR3 is given. V gene TRBV2 combines with J gene TRBJ2-7; the table's D gene call, TRBD2, was not cross checked with the DNA. The CDR3 has 17 residues if both end residues are counted. Germline CDR1 SNHLY, CDR2 FYNNEI. The CDR3 reads CASILGFLAGVPYEQYF.

The chain joins TRBV6-1 to TRBJ1-1; D perhaps matches TRBD1 (5 bases). The germline V gene has CDR1 MNHNS and CDR2 SASEGT. The CDR3 is made up of 14 amino acids. V dropped 7 bases and J dropped 5 bases, with 17 bases sitting between them. The CDR3 coding sequence is TGTGCCAGCACCGAAGACCCACGGGGGACTGAAGCTTTCTTT. It encodes CASTEDPRGTEAFF.

This clone was observed a handful of times. The chain has TRBV30 and TRBJ2-1; TRBD1 matches at 9 bases. From germline, CDR1 is GTSNPN and CDR2 SVGIG (reference sequence). The CDR3 covers 15 residues. J lost 8 bases, V lost 2 bases, and 10 bases had no gene match. In DNA form, the CDR3 reads TGTGCCTGGAGTTCTCCTAACAGGGGGCTGGATGAGCAGTTCTTC. It translates to CAWSSPNRGLDEQFF.

The chain is built from TRBV4-3 and TRBJ1-2; TRBD1 agrees at 7 bases. The V segment lost 5 bases and the J segment 6 bases; nucleotides outside the gene matches: 15. Germline V gives CDR1 LGHNA, CDR2 YSLEER. CDR3 length equals 16 residues. The CDR3 DNA reads TGCGCCAGCAGCTCACAGCCGGGACAGCTATCTGATGGCTACACCTTC. Protein: CASSSQPGQLSDGYTF.

This clone was found a few times. The chain links TRBV27 to TRBJ1-6; 11 bases are shared with TRBD1. The V gene's germline CDR1 is MNHEY and CDR2 SMNVEV (reference sequence). This CDR3 spans 16 amino acids. With 2 bases clipped from V and 7 bases from J, the junction kept 4 bases outside the gene matches. The CDR3 DNA follows: TGTGCCAGCAGTTTACTGGGACAGGGGGGAAATTCACCCCTCCACTTT. It yields the protein CASSLLGQGGNSPLHF.

This clone has just a few counts. The V and J genes are TRBV28 and TRBJ1-5; D uncertain. Trimming cost V 7 bases and J 1 base, with 8 bases left between them. CDR3 length: 13 residues. The germline CDR1 and CDR2 sequences are MDHEN and SYDVKM. The CDR3 reads CASKWSSNQPQHF. The CDR3 nucleotides read TGTGCCAGCAAGTGGAGCAGCAATCAGCCCCAGCATTTT.

This clone has just a few counts. The V call is TRBV7-9, the J call TRBJ2-2; D unresolved. V was clipped by 2 bases and J by 1 base, with 5 bases between them. The germline V gene encodes CDR1 SEHNR and CDR2 FQNEAQ (reference sequence). The CDR3 contains 14 residues. The CDR3 sequence: CASSLSQNTGELFF. The CDR3 nucleotides read TGTGCCAGCAGCTTATCACAGAACACCGGGGAGCTGTTTTTT.

The CDR3 loop is CASSPTTLEYF. The DNA of the CDR3 is TGCGCCAGCAGCCCTACTACTTTGGAGTACTTC. This chain links TRBV4-1 with TRBJ2-7; unclear D gene. Germline values: CDR1 MGHRA, CDR2 YSYEKL. This CDR3 contains 11 residues. Trimming took 4 bases from V and 11 from J, leaving 12 bases between them.

The chain uses TRBV7-9 and TRBJ2-3, with D possibly being TRBD2 (5 bases). This CDR3 comprises 15 residues. The V end was cut by 4 bases, the J end by 1 base, with 12 bases between. Germline loops: CDR1 SEHNR, CDR2 FQNEAQ (reference sequence). CDR3 DNA: TGTGCCAGCAGCTCTAGACGGACTCGCACAGATACGCAGTATTTT. Its protein product is CASSSRRTRTDTQYF.

The chain has TRBV5-4 and TRBJ1-2, with TRBD1 identical over 7 bases. Germline loops: CDR1 SGHNT, CDR2 YYREEE (reference sequence). This CDR3 has 15 amino acids. V was clipped by 0 bases and J by 1 base; unmatched bases: 3. The CDR3 spells CASSLVAGGNYGYTF. CDR3 sequence (DNA): TGTGCCAGCAGCTTGGTGGCAGGGGGTAACTATGGCTACACCTTC.

The chain combines TRBV9 with TRBJ2-2, with D possibly TRBD2 on 7 matching bases. The CDR3 loop spans 15 amino acids. Trimming cost V 5 bases and J 1 base, with 12 bases left between them. Germline CDR1 SGDLS, CDR2 YYNGEE. CDR3 DNA: TGTGCCAGCAGGGGAGGGGGAGGGAACACCGGGGAGCTGTTTTTT. Its protein is CASRGGGGNTGELFF. Full variable domain (outside the CDR3, taken from reference TRBV9 and TRBJ2-2): DSGVTQTPKHLITATGQRVTLRCSPRSGDLSVYWYQQSLDQGLQFLIQYYNGEERAKGNILERFSAQQFPDLHSELNLSSLELGDSALYFCASRGGGGNTGELFFGEGSRLTVL.

This sequence joins TRBV7-6 and TRBJ2-7; D gene ambiguous. This CDR3 comprises 15 residues. Germline values: CDR1 SGHVS, CDR2 FNYEAQ. Between the trimmed V and J ends, which lost 1 base and 2 bases, there was a span of 12 bases. This CDR3 is CASSLERTRPYEQYF. CDR3 coding DNA: TGTGCCAGCAGCTTAGAACGTACGCGGCCCTACGAGCAGTACTTC. The full variable domain, completed using reference TRBV7-6 and TRBJ2-7, is GAGVSQSPRYKVTKRGQDVALRCDPISGHVSLYWYRQALGQGPEFLTYFNYEAQQDKSGLPNDRFSAERPEGSISTLTIQRTEQRDSAMYRCASSLERTRPYEQYFGPGTRLTVT.

This clone was detected a few times. The chain has TRBV20-1 and TRBJ2-1; D is possibly TRBD2 (6 bases). CDR1 DFQATT and CDR2 SNEGSKA come from the germline V gene (reference sequence). This CDR3 spans 11 amino acids. Trimming left V 6 bases short and J 7 bases short, with 10 bases between. The CDR3 region has the DNA TGCAGTGCCCAAAGCGGGAATGAGCAGTTCTTC. Translating gives CSAQSGNEQFF.

This clone occurred once. The chain uses TRBV6-5 and TRBJ1-2, with 8 bases aligning to TRBD1. The CDR3 spans 15 residues. Looked up from germline, CDR1 is MNHEY and CDR2 is SVGAGI. The trim removed 6 bases at V and 4 bases at J, leaving 10 bases unmatched. The CDR3: CASSPTNRGIYGYTF. The CDR3 DNA reads TGTGCCAGCAGCCCTACTAACAGGGGGATCTATGGCTACACCTTC.

A few counts support this clone. The V and J genes are TRBV5-1 and TRBJ2-2; weak D call: TRBD2 (6 bases). CDR3 length: 16 residues. Germline CDR1 and CDR2: SGHRS and YFSETQ. V was shortened by 0 bases and J by 1 base, with 10 bases between the two germline ends. This CDR3 reads CASSLAPGLNTGELFF. CDR3 coding DNA: TGCGCCAGCAGCTTGGCCCCGGGACTGAACACCGGGGAGCTGTTTTTT.

This clone was found once. This chain uses TRBV28 with TRBJ1-2, with 7 positions matching TRBD1. This CDR3 comprises 13 residues. Germline CDR1 reads MDHEN; CDR2 reads SYDVKM. J was trimmed by 6 bases and V by 1 base; bases with no gene match: 2. CDR3 sequence reads: CASSLYRGHGYTF. The DNA of the CDR3 is TGTGCCAGCAGTTTATACAGGGGTCATGGCTACACCTTC.

This clone showed up just once. The chain combines TRBV7-2 with TRBJ2-7; 7 nucleotides match TRBD2. Unmatched junction bases numbered 8, after V lost 2 bases and J lost 7 bases. The CDR3 is made up of 14 amino acids. Germline V gives CDR1 SGHTA, CDR2 FQGNSA. Written as DNA, the CDR3 is TGTGCCAGCAGCTTAAACTGGGGGGGAAGGGAGCAGTACTTC. The encoded protein is CASSLNWGGREQYF.